The TCR beta chain under discussion was sequenced for a study of T cells in Graves' hyperthyroidism and ophthalmopathy (dated by TCRdb to about 2019). Concerning the study at large: Peripheral blood samples were taken at initial diagnosis, before any treatment was given. The 75 to 100 discovery patients were randomly split 7:3 into training and test sets. The paper reports TCR Vbeta CDR3 sequencing of over 130 peripheral blood samples: over 40 ophthalmopathy, over 70 hyperthyroidism and around 17 progressor patients. A discovery cohort of around 98 patients, approximately 44 with Graves' ophthalmopathy and approximately 60 with stable Graves' hyperthyroidism, was used to find distinguishing TCR V-J signatures. In addition, the study compared T-cell repertoires in thyroid tissue and in blood from six Graves' hyperthyroidism patients. Following sampling, methimazole starting at 30 mg daily was given to hyperthyroidism patients, and high-dose intravenous methylprednisolone was given to ophthalmopathy patients. Prospective prediction of ophthalmopathy was tested in an independent validation cohort consisting of 18 to 20 hyperthyroidism patients and some 17 patients who later progressed to ophthalmopathy. The full study reports these points: Most expanded thyroid clonotypes (frequency above 0.001) were also detected in blood, a finding suggesting that blood repertoires may reflect thyroid immune responses. A model built on a 13 V-J signature distinguished ophthalmopathy from stable hyperthyroidism, reaching about 88% sensitivity and about 81% specificity in cross-validation and 80%/75% in testing. No statistical method was used to set the sample size in advance, and investigators knew the group allocation. In validation, progression to ophthalmopathy was predicted by the model with around 71% sensitivity and 72.22% specificity, a median of approximately 6.5 months before onset.

There are 14 amino acids in the CDR3, from cysteine to phenylalanine inclusive. The sequence is cut down to CDR3 DNA, 42 bases in frame from base 1. The germline ends are 12 bases apart after V is trimmed by 7 bases and J by 2 bases. CDR1 and CDR2, per the germline V gene, are MNHNS and SASEGT. Stable Graves' hyperthyroidism was defined as the absence of progression to ophthalmopathy over 18 months of follow-up. Hyperthyroidism patients were aged 18 to 65 years and newly diagnosed, with disease duration of less than 2 months. Any patient with an uncontrolled infection, another autoimmune disease, pregnancy or lactation was excluded. Diagnoses were established on the basis of clinical symptoms, serum thyroxine and TRAb, thyroid ultrasound, and orbital computed tomography. Ficoll-Paque density gradient centrifugation was used to isolate PBMCs from about 9 ml of fresh peripheral blood. Total RNA was extracted using Trizol reagent, and RNA quality was assessed on an Agilent 2100 Bioanalyzer.

Amplification of TCR beta CDR3 regions was carried out from RNA transcripts. A first-round RT-PCR of the TCR CDR3 used the HTBI primer set with the Qiagen OneStep RT-PCR kit. The libraries were constructed in a second round of multiplex PCR and then size-selected and purified. Paired-end sequencing of the libraries was performed with 100 bp reads on an Illumina HiSeq2000. The authors' pipeline ran thus. Raw data were processed with SOAPnuke, discarding reads with adapters, uncalled bases, mean Phred below 15, or no exact constant-primer or identifier match. COPE v1.2.5 was used to merge the high-quality paired reads, and each unique nucleotide sequence was defined as a clonotype. MiTCR v1.1 was used to align the clonotypes against IMGT TRBV, TRBD and TRBJ reference segments. Only V-J combinations with frequency above 0.0001, covering roughly 99% of repertoires, were analysed. A TCS score was defined as the ratio between F50 (clonal expansion) and ExV (chaos), using BLOSUM62-based TCRdist between CDR3 peptides within each V-J. Welch's t-statistics and random forest reduced around 550 V-J features to roughly 13, which were used in a naive Bayes classifier (R e1071). TCRdb reprocessing: public reads trimmed at Q25 with fastp, clones called with MiXCR, in-frame beta chains kept. One record per CDR3 amino acid sequence lists the most common genes and DNA. The V and J calls were not made by the authors but by TCRdb's processing. Present in this sample are roughly 380,000 distinct CDR3 sequences, approximately 13% of which were seen just once. In total, the top ten clones hold about 10% of the sample.

The table lists this clonotype with many counts. Its antigen has not been determined. Per-base qualities were not stored, and no clone one base away is much larger. This chain joins TRBV6-1 to TRBJ2-1; the D segment cannot be called with confidence. The sequencing input was blood. The source is a woman in her sixties or seventies with Graves' hyperthyroidism. The encoded CDR3 is CASTRTGPYNEQFF. The bases read TGTGCCAGCACCCGGACGGGCCCCTACAATGAGCAGTTCTTC.